This T cell receptor beta chain was sequenced for a study of shared clonotypes between healthy human individuals. Looking at the study overall: Per donor, CD8 memory used one plate, CD8 naive used two, CD4 memory used three and CD4 naive used three. Study conclusions and caveats: Sampling included only blood; tissue repertoires likely differ.

On this clone: No antigen is known for it.

The repertoire was sequenced with immunoSEQ multiplex PCR; TCRdb's copy has only in-frame clones and lacks some. The sample comprises 2 million to 2.5 million clones, under 95% of which are singletons, and about 0.36% rests with the top ten. The sequence was collected from a man aged 18 to 29 in good health. Some clones in this sample may be carry-over from other donors' samples. The sample taken for sequencing was naive CD4+ T cells from PBMCs. Noted subset: CD45RA+ positively selected.

As DNA, the CDR3 is TGCAGCGCCCAGGACCCTTCCGAGCAGTTCTTC. Its protein is CSAQDPSEQFF. This chain joins TRBV29-1 and TRBJ2-1, with unresolved D. The V end was cut by 7 bases, the J end by 10 bases, with 14 bases between. The CDR3 has 11 residues. In germline, CDR1 is SQVTM, CDR2 ANQGSEA.